Reported below is one T cell receptor beta chain. The sample belongs to a study of technical replicates of blood from several donors. Sequencing used immunoSEQ multiplex PCR; TCRdb keeps in-frame clones, though not all of them. The sample lists roughly 100,000 clones; under 96% were seen once. V lost 2 bases to trimming and J lost 4 bases; unmatched junction nucleotides: 1. The length of the CDR3 is 15 residues. In germline, CDR1 is LNHNV, CDR2 YYDKDF (reference sequence). The sequence came from a human donor in good health. Sequencing was carried out using T cells isolated from PBMCs. The V gene is TRBV15, the J gene TRBJ2-1, with 11 bases matching TRBD2. CDR3 residues: CATSRTSGGYNEQFF. The CDR3 coding sequence is TGTGCCACCAGCAGAACTAGCGGGGGATACAATGAGCAGTTCTTC.